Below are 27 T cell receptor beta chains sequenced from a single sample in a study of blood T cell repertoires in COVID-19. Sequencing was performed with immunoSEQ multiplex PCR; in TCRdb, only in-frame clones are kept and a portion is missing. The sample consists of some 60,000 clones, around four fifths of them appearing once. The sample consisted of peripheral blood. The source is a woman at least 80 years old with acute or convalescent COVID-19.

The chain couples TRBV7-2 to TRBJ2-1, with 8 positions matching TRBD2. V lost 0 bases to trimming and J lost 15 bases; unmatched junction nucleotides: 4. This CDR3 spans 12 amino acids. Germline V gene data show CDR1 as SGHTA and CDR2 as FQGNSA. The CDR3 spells CASSLAGLDRFF. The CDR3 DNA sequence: TGTGCCAGCAGCTTAGCGGGACTAGATCGGTTCTTC.

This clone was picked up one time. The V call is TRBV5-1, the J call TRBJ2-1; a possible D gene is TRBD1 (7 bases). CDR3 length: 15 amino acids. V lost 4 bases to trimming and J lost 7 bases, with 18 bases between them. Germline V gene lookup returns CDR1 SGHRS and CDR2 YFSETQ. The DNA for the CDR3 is TGCGCCAGCAGCCTCCGGGACTTGACAGGGAATGAGCAGTTCTTC. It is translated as CASSLRDLTGNEQFF.

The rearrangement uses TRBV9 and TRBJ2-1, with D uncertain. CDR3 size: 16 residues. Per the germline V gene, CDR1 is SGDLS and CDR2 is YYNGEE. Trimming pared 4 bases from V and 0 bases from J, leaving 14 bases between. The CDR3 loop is CASSPAAARSYNEQFF. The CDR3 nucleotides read TGTGCCAGCAGCCCCGCGGCCGCCCGCTCCTACAATGAGCAGTTCTTC.

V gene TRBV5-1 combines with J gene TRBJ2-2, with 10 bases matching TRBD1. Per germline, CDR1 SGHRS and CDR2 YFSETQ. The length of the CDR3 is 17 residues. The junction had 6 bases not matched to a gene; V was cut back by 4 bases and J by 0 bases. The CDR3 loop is CASSPRGQGPNTGELFF. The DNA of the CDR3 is TGCGCCAGCAGCCCGAGGGGACAGGGGCCGAACACCGGGGAGCTGTTTTTT.

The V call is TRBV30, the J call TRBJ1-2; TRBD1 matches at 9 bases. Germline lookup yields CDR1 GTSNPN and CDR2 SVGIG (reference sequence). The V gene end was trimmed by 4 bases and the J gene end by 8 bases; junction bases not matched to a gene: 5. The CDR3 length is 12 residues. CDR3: CAWMGDRDGYTF. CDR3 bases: TGTGCCTGGATGGGGGACAGGGACGGCTACACCTTC.

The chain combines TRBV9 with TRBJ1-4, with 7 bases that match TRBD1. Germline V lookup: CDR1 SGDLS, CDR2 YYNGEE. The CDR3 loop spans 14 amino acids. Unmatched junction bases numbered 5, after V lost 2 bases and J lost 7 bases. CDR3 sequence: CASSVTGWSEKLFF. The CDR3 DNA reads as TGTGCCAGCAGCGTGACAGGGTGGAGTGAAAAACTGTTTTTT.

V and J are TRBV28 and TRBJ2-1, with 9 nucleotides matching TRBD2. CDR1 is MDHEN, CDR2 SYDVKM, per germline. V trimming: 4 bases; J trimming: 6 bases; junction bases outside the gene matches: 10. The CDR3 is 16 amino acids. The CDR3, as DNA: TGTGCCAGCAGTTGGGGGGTCGCGGGAGGGCCCAATGAGCAGTTCTTC. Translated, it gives CASSWGVAGGPNEQFF.

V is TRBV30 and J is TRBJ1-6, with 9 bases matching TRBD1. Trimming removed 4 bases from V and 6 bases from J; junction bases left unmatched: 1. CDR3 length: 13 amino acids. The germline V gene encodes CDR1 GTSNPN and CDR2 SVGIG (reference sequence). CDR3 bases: TGTGCCTGGATGGACAGGGGTAATTCACCCCTCCACTTT. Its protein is CAWMDRGNSPLHF. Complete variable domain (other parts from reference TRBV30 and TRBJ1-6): SQTIHQWPATLVQPVGSPLSLECTVEGTSNPNLYWYRQAAGRGLQLLFYSVGIGQISSEVPQNLSASRPQDRQFILSSKKLLLSDSGFYLCAWMDRGNSPLHFGNGTRLTVT.

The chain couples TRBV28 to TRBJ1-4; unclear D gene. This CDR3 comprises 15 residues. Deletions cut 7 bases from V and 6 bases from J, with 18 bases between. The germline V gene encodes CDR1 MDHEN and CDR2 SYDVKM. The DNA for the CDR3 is TGTGCCAGCACCCCGCCGGGATGGACGCATGAAAAACTGTTTTTT. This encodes CASTPPGWTHEKLFF.

As DNA, the CDR3 is TGTGCCAGCAGCTTGGGGACTTCCCGCAATGAGCAGTTCTTC. As protein: CASSLGTSRNEQFF. This chain links TRBV7-9 with TRBJ2-1; possible D gene TRBD2, 6 bases. V lost 3 bases and J 6 bases, leaving 12 bases between the germline ends. The CDR3 spans 14 residues. Germline CDR1 is SEHNR and CDR2 is FQNEAQ (reference sequence).

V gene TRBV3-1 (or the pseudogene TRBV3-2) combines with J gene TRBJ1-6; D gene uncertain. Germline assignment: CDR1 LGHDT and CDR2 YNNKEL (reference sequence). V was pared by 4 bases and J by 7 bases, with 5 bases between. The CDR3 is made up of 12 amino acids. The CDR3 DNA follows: TGTGCCAGCAGCCTACAGAATTCACCCCTCCACTTT. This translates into CASSLQNSPLHF.

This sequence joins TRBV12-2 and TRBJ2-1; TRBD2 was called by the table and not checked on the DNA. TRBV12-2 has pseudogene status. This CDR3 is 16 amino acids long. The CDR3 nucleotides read TGTGCAAGTCGCTTAGTCGGACTGCACCGCTACAATGAGCAGTTCTTC. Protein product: CASRLVGLHRYNEQFF.

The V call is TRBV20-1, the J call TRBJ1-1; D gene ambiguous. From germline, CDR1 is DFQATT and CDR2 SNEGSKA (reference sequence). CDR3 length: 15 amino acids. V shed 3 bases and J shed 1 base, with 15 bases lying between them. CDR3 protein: CSASQPGLRNTEAFF. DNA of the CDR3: TGCAGTGCTAGTCAACCGGGATTAAGGAACACTGAAGCTTTCTTT.

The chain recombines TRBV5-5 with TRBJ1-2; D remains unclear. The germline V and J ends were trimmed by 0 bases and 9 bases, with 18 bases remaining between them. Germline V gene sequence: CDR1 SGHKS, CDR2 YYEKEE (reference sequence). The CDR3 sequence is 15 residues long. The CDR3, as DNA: TGTGCCAGCAGCTTGGCCACGACGGGAGGGCGGCGCTACACCTTC. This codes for CASSLATTGGRRYTF.

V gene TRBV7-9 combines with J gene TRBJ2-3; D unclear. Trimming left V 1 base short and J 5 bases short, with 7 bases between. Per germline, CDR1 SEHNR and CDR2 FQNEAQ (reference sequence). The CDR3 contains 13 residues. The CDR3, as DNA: TGTGCCAGCAGCTTAGACTTACTAGATACGCAGTATTTT. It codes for CASSLDLLDTQYF.

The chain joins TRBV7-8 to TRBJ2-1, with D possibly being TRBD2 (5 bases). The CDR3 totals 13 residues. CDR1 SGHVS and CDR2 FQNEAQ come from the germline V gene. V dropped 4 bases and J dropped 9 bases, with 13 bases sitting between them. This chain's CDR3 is CASSSYGVSEQFF. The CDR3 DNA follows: TGTGCCAGCAGCTCTTACGGGGTCAGTGAGCAGTTCTTC.

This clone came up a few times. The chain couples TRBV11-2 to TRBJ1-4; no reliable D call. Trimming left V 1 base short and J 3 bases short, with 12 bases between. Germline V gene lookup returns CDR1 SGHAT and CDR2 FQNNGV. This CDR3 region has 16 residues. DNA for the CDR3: TGTGCCAGCAGCTTAGGGCACGCACCCTCTAATGAAAAACTGTTTTTT. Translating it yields CASSLGHAPSNEKLFF.

The CDR3 DNA sequence: TGTGCCAGCAGCTTACTTAGCACTGAAGCTTTCTTT. Its translation is CASSLLSTEAFF. The V and J genes are TRBV7-2 and TRBJ1-1; D remains ambiguous. This CDR3 is built from 12 residues. Trimming shortened V by 2 bases and J by 4 bases, and 5 bases separated the two germline ends. The germline gives CDR1 SGHTA, CDR2 FQGNSA. The full variable domain, its missing parts supplied by reference TRBV7-2 and TRBJ1-1, is GAGVSQSPSNKVTEKGKDVELRCDPISGHTALYWYRQSLGQGLEFLIYFQGNSAPDKSGLPSDRFSAERTGGSVSTLTIQRTQQEDSAVYLCASSLLSTEAFFGQGTRLTVV.

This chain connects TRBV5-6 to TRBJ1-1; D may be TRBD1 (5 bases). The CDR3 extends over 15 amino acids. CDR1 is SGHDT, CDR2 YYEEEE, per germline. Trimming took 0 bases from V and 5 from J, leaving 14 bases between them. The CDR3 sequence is CASSLADGARTEAFF. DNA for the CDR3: TGTGCCAGCAGCTTGGCCGATGGGGCGCGTACTGAAGCTTTCTTT.

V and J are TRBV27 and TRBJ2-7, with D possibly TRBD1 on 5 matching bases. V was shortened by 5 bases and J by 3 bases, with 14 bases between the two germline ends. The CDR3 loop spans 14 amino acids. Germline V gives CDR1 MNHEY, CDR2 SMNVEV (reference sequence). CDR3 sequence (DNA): TGTGCCAGCAGTCCCAGGGCAGCCTTCTACGAGCAGTACTTC. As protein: CASSPRAAFYEQYF.

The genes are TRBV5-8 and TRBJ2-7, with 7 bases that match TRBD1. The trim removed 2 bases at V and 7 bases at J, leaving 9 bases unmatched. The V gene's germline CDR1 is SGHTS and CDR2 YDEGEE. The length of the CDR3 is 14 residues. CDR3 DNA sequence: TGTGCCAGCAGCTTTTGGCCCCAGGGGGAAGAGCAGTACTTC. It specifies CASSFWPQGEEQYF.

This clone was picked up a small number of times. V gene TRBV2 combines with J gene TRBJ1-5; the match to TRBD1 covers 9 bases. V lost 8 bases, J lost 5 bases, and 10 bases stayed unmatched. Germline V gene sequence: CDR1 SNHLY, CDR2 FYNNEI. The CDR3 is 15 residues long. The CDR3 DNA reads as TGTGCCAGCTCCACCGGGACAGGGCCCTATCAGCCCCAGCATTTT. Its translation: CASSTGTGPYQPQHF.

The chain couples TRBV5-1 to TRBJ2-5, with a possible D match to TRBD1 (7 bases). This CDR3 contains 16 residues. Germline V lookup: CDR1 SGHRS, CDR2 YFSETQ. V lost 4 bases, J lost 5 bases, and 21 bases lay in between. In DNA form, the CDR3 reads TGCGCCAGCAGCAGAGGGACAGCCCTTGGGGGGGAGACCCAGTACTTC. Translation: CASSRGTALGGETQYF.

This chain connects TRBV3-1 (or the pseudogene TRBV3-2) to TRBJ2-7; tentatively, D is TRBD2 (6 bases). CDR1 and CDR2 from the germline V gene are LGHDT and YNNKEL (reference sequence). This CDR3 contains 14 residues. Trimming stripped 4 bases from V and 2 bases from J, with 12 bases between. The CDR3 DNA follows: TGTGCCAGCAGCCCCGAGCGGGTACCCTACGAGCAGTACTTC. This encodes CASSPERVPYEQYF.

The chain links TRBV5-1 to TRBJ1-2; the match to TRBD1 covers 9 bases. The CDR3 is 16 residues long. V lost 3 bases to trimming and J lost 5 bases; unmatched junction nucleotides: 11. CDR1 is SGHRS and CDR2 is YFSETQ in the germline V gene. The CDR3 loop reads CASSSTPTGGGYGYTF. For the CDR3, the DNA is TGCGCCAGCAGCTCGACTCCCACAGGGGGCGGTTATGGCTACACCTTC.

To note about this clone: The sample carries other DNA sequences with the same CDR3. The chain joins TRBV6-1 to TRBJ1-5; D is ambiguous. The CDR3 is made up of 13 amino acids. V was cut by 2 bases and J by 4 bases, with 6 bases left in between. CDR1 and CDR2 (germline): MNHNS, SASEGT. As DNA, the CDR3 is TGTGCCAGCAGTGAAAGCGGAAATCAGCCCCAGCATTTT. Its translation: CASSESGNQPQHF.

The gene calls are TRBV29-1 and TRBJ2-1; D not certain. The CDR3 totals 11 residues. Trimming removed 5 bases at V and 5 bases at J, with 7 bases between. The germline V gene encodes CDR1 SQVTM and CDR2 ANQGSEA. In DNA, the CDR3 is TGCAGCGTTCGGTATGACAATGAGCAGTTCTTC. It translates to CSVRYDNEQFF.